This T cell receptor beta chain was captured by sequencing in a study of T-cell memory formation after mild COVID-19. As for the study in general: Clustering of TCRs was largely donor specific. Points from the study as a whole: Largely, contracting CD4+ clones fell within CM and EM, and contracting CD8+ clones within EMRA. While clones contracting from day 15 to 85 were balanced between CD4 and CD8, later expanders leaned CD4+.

The CDR3 has 15 amino acids. Germline V lookup: CDR1 SGDLS, CDR2 YYNGEE. V lost 0 bases and J 8 bases, leaving 17 bases between the germline ends. From the 5' RACE reads, TCRdb called clonotypes with MiXCR, one entry per CDR3 protein. The table includes about 290,000 distinct CDR3 sequences, about a sixth detected once. As for this clonotype: Its target is unknown.

Sample: PBMCs or a T cell subset sorted from them (not recorded which). This sequence originates from a man aged 18-30 years who had mild COVID-19 (a few samples of this study predate the infection). Cell type and time point are not known. The V call is TRBV9, the J call TRBJ1-2; D is unclear. The CDR3 nucleotides are TGTGCCAGCAGCGTAGCCGGGCGGGGAAATTTAGGCTACACCTTC. Translating it yields CASSVAGRGNLGYTF.